This T cell receptor beta chain was recovered during a study of identical twins' blood T cells. This clonotype was observed at least ten times. The CDR3 spans 14 residues. V was cut by 6 bases and J by 6 bases, with 19 bases left in between. Germline V lookup: CDR1 SQVTM, CDR2 ANQGSEA. TCRdb itself ran the 5' RACE reads through MiXCR, one entry per CDR3 protein. The data contain about 370,000 distinct CDR3 sequences, under 30% of them singletons. The V and J genes are TRBV29-1 and TRBJ2-3; possibly TRBD1 or TRBD2 for D (6 bases each). What was sequenced was PBMCs. The receptor comes from a woman aged 18-50 years in good health. Here the CDR3 reads CSVLGGPGVDTQYF. The CDR3 bases are TGCAGCGTCCTAGGGGGACCGGGGGTGGATACGCAGTATTTT.